Below are 18 T cell receptor beta chains sequenced from a single sample in a study of response to subunit inactivated influenza vaccine. Each CDR3 protein is one row after TCRdb ran MiXCR on the RT-PCR reads. In the table there are fewer than 700,000 distinct CDR3 sequences, 10% to 15% of which are singletons. Sequences were derived from PBMCs from blood, sampled 45 days after vaccination. Every receptor here comes from a man aged 50 or older who received an inactivated influenza vaccine.

V is TRBV9 and J is TRBJ1-4, with D unresolved. V dropped 5 bases and J dropped 7 bases, with 18 bases sitting between them. Germline-derived CDR1 and CDR2 are SGDLS and YYNGEE. This CDR3 has 15 residues. This CDR3 is CASSRGGESREKLFF. CDR3 DNA: TGTGCCAGCAGTCGAGGCGGGGAATCTCGTGAAAAACTGTTTTTT.

The chain uses TRBV10-3 and TRBJ2-1, with 9 bases lining up with TRBD1. Germline V gives CDR1 ENHRY, CDR2 SYGVKD. The CDR3 is 14 amino acids. The trim removed 6 bases at V and 6 bases at J, leaving 6 bases unmatched. The CDR3 is CAIRGQGRVNEQFF. The CDR3 DNA is TGTGCCATCAGGGGACAGGGTAGGGTCAATGAGCAGTTCTTC.

Concerning this clonotype itself: This clone may be a read error of a much larger clone one base away. Written as DNA, the CDR3 is TGTGCCAGCAGCTTGGCCGCAGGGGGCCTTGTCGGGGAGCTGTTTTTT. Protein product: CASSLAAGGLVGELFF. The chain employs TRBV5-5 and TRBJ2-2; 8 bases are a match to TRBD1. Germline V lookup: CDR1 SGHKS, CDR2 YYEKEE (reference sequence). The ends lost 0 bases at V and 7 bases at J; junction bases unmatched: 8. This CDR3 is 16 amino acids long.

In this sample, this clonotype turned up many times. This chain links TRBV12-3 or TRBV12-4 with TRBJ2-3; D might be TRBD1 (6 bases). CDR3 length equals 16 residues. The ends were cut back, 6 bases at V and 0 bases at J, with 16 bases in the middle. The chain's CDR3 is CASSSRDTISTDTQYF. For the CDR3, the DNA is TGTGCCAGCAGCAGTCGGGACACTATCAGCACAGATACGCAGTATTTT.

This clonotype was counted ten times or more. This rearrangement joins TRBV27 to TRBJ2-1; D is ambiguous. The CDR3 loop spans 12 amino acids. Germline V gene data show CDR1 as MNHEY and CDR2 as SMNVEV (reference sequence). V was cut by 8 bases and J by 9 bases, with 14 bases left in between. The CDR3 protein is CASGYRGGEQFF. DNA for the CDR3: TGTGCCAGCGGGTATCGAGGCGGTGAGCAGTTCTTC.

This clonotype was detected many times. The V call is TRBV12-3 or TRBV12-4, the J call TRBJ1-3, with no clear D. Trimming took 5 bases from V and 0 from J, leaving 8 bases between them. The CDR3 extends over 14 amino acids. CDR3 coding DNA: TGTGCCAGCAGTCTCCCTCCCTCTGGAAACACCATATATTTT. Translation gives CASSLPPSGNTIYF.

The CDR3 region is CASSSGQGSLQETQYF. CDR3 in DNA: TGCGCCAGCAGCTCTGGACAGGGGTCTTTACAAGAGACCCAGTACTTC. The chain has TRBV5-1 and TRBJ2-5; 9 bases line up with TRBD1. V shed 3 bases, J shed 2 bases, and the junction held 8 bases outside the gene matches. This CDR3 has 16 residues. The germline gives CDR1 SGHRS, CDR2 YFSETQ. Based on the CDR3 plus reference TRBV5-1 and TRBJ2-5, the full variable domain is KAGVTQTPRYLIKTRGQQVTLSCSPISGHRSVSWYQQTPGQGLQFLFEYFSETQRNKGNFPGRFSGRQFSNSRSEMNVSTLELGDSALYLCASSSGQGSLQETQYFGPGTRLLVL.

This clonotype has ten or more counts. This chain connects TRBV7-2 to TRBJ2-1; possibly TRBD2 for D (6 bases). Per germline, CDR1 SGHTA and CDR2 FQGNSA. Between the trimmed V and J ends, which lost 5 bases and 0 bases, there was a span of 11 bases. The CDR3 extends over 15 amino acids. CDR3 residues: CASSRSGGSYNEQFF. Written as DNA, the CDR3 is TGTGCCAGCAGCCGTAGCGGCGGCTCCTACAATGAGCAGTTCTTC.

The gene calls are TRBV7-2 and TRBJ2-1; 14 nucleotides line up with TRBD2. The junction had 4 bases not matched to a gene; V was cut back by 1 base and J by 8 bases. This CDR3 region has 16 residues. The germline CDR1 and CDR2 sequences are SGHTA and FQGNSA. The CDR3 protein is CASSLEGTSGRYEQFF. Here the CDR3 DNA reads TGTGCCAGCAGCTTAGAGGGGACTAGCGGGAGATATGAGCAGTTCTTC.

The gene calls are TRBV6-2 or TRBV6-3 and TRBJ1-2, with TRBD1 matching over 7 bases. The CDR3 covers 18 residues. J gave up 4 bases and V 5 bases, and 19 bases lay outside the gene matches. Germline CDR1 and CDR2: MNHEY and SVGEGT. CDR3 coding DNA: TGTGCCAGCAGTCCATATACTCCTATCGGACAGGAATTCTATGGCTACACCTTC. Translated, it gives CASSPYTPIGQEFYGYTF.

As DNA, the CDR3 is TGTGCCAGCAGCTGGGGCGGGGGGGCCTCCTACAATGAGCAGTTCTTC. Its translation is CASSWGGGASYNEQFF. The chain carries TRBV7-2 and TRBJ2-1, with 9 bases matching TRBD2. The CDR3 has 16 amino acids. Germline-derived CDR1 and CDR2 are SGHTA and FQGNSA. With 4 bases clipped from V and 0 bases from J, the junction kept 4 bases outside the gene matches.

CDR3 in amino acids: CASSPRTGYNSPLHF. CDR3 nucleotide sequence: TGTGCCAGCAGCCCGAGGACAGGCTATAATTCACCCCTCCACTTT. The chain combines TRBV6-1 with TRBJ1-6, with TRBD1 matching 7 bases. The CDR3 loop spans 15 amino acids. The germline V gene encodes CDR1 MNHNS and CDR2 SASEGT. The V gene end was trimmed by 6 bases and the J gene end by 3 bases; junction bases not matched to a gene: 5.

The rearrangement joins TRBV7-8 to TRBJ2-5; 8 bases line up with TRBD2. The CDR3 runs 15 residues. Per the germline V gene, CDR1 is SGHVS and CDR2 is FQNEAQ. With 1 base clipped from V and 5 bases from J, the junction kept 6 bases outside the gene matches. The CDR3 DNA is TGTGCCAGCAGCTTAGTCGTCGGGAGGGCGGAGACCCAGTACTTC. Translation gives CASSLVVGRAETQYF. Based on the CDR3 plus reference TRBV7-8 and TRBJ2-5, the full variable domain is GAGVSQSPRYKVAKRGQDVALRCDPISGHVSLFWYQQALGQGPEFLTYFQNEAQLDKSGLPSDRFFAERPEGSVSTLKIQRTQQEDSAVYLCASSLVVGRAETQYFGPGTRLLVL.

The chain uses TRBV5-1 and TRBJ2-1; tentative D call: TRBD2 (5 bases). The CDR3 is 12 residues long. Trimming took 0 bases from V and 15 from J, leaving 13 bases between them. Germline V CDR1 and CDR2: SGHRS, YFSETQ. The CDR3 loop is CASSLEPGLAFF. DNA of the CDR3: TGCGCCAGCAGCTTGGAGCCGGGTCTAGCGTTCTTC.

The CDR3 spells CSVDRTSGSSYEQYF. In nucleotides, the CDR3 is TGCAGCGTTGACCGAACTAGCGGGAGCTCCTACGAGCAGTACTTC. The chain is built from TRBV29-1 and TRBJ2-7, with 11 nucleotides matching TRBD2. The CDR3 is made up of 15 amino acids. The V gene's germline CDR1 is SQVTM and CDR2 ANQGSEA. V was pared by 3 bases and J by 0 bases, with 4 bases of the junction left unmatched.

This chain joins TRBV6-2 or TRBV6-3 and TRBJ2-3, with unresolved D. V lost 2 bases to trimming and J lost 2 bases, with 8 bases between them. The CDR3 has 14 residues. Germline V gene lookup returns CDR1 MNHEY and CDR2 SVGEGT. The CDR3 DNA follows: TGTGCCAGCAGTTACGGGTTAGCCACAGATACGCAGTATTTT. Translation gives CASSYGLATDTQYF.

CDR3 sequence: CASSLAGAGGELFF. DNA of the CDR3: TGCGCCAGCAGCTTGGCGGGGGCTGGCGGGGAGCTGTTTTTT. This chain links TRBV5-1 with TRBJ2-2; tentatively, D is TRBD1 or TRBD2 (6 bases each). The V end lost 0 bases, the J end lost 7 bases, and 10 bases lay between the germline ends. Germline values: CDR1 SGHRS, CDR2 YFSETQ. The CDR3 runs 14 residues.

The rearrangement joins TRBV7-2 to TRBJ2-5, with 8 bases that match TRBD1. The length of the CDR3 is 15 residues. Germline CDR1 SGHTA, CDR2 FQGNSA. With 5 bases clipped from V and 5 bases from J, the junction kept 10 bases outside the gene matches. CDR3 DNA: TGTGCCAGCAGCATCGTAACAGGGGGTGGGGAGACCCAGTACTTC. It translates to CASSIVTGGGETQYF.